A selection of T cell receptor beta chains follows, all from one sample in a study of blood T cell repertoires in COVID-19. Produced via immunoSEQ multiplex PCR; TCRdb's table is partial and in-frame only. The data show over 110,000 clones, roughly 84% seen once. Sequenced: PBMCs or T cells enriched from blood (not recorded which). These receptors were obtained from a man aged 35-49 years with acute COVID-19. Both conserved end residues are part of each CDR3. The D gene is left open where the match is weak. Part of the rows lack a size; the others show once, few, many or a class for expanded clones.

TRBJ1-4 TRBV5-1 . TRBD1 CASSIQGQGTPSNEKLFF TGCGCCAGCAGTATTCAGGGACAGGGAACTCCAAGTAATGAAAAACTGTTTTTT
TRBJ1-3 TRBV7-2 few TRBD1 CASSWTGTGSGNTIYF TGTGCCAGCAGCTGGACAGGGACGGGCTCTGGAAACACCATATATTTT
TRBJ2-2 TRBV5-1 . . CASSFGGSNTGELFF TGCGCCAGCAGCTTCGGGGGATCGAACACCGGGGAGCTGTTTTTT
TRBJ2-1 TRBV29-1 . TRBD2 CSVEWGQWTSGGFNEQFF TGCAGCGTTGAGTGGGGTCAGTGGACTAGCGGGGGTTTCAATGAGCAGTTCTTC
TRBJ1-2 TRBV2 . . CASIQRQAQGYTF TGTGCCAGCATTCAAAGACAGGCCCAGGGCTACACCTTC
TRBJ2-3 TRBV5-1 . . CASSSSGSTDTQYF TGCGCCAGCAGCTCAAGCGGTAGCACAGATACGCAGTATTTT
TRBJ2-5 TRBV2 . . CASSLSSSQETQYF TGTGCCAGCAGTCTTTCCTCTAGCCAAGAGACCCAGTACTTC
TRBJ1-4 TRBV13 . . CASSTGGVKLFF TGTGCCAGCAGCACCGGGGGGGTAAAACTGTTTTTT
TRBJ1-1 TRBV25-1 few . CASSEQEGTEAFF TGTGCCAGCAGTGAACAGGAGGGCACTGAAGCTTTCTTT
TRBJ2-7 TRBV4-2 . TRBD2 CASSPVLDRGRAVYEQYF TGTGCCAGCAGCCCCGTACTGGATCGCGGGAGGGCAGTCTACGAGCAGTACTTC
TRBJ2-2 TRBV6-4 . . CASTQTGNTGELFF TGTGCCAGCACTCAGACAGGGAACACCGGGGAGCTGTTTTTT
TRBJ1-2 TRBV5-4 few TRBD1 CASSSAKDREDTNYGYTF TGTGCCAGCAGCTCAGCGAAGGACAGGGAGGATACTAACTATGGCTACACCTTC
TRBJ2-2 TRBV5-6 . . CASSLALPSGELFF TGTGCCAGCAGCCTGGCCCTCCCCTCCGGGGAGCTGTTTTTT
TRBJ2-1 TRBV4-3 . . CASSQGFDSYNEQFF TGCGCCAGCAGCCAGGGGTTTGACAGTTACAATGAGCAGTTCTTC
TRBJ1-6 TRBV3-1/TRBV3-2 . . CASSQEGSLSPLHF TGTGCCAGCAGCCAAGAGGGCTCCCTTTCACCCCTCCACTTT
TRBJ1-3 TRBV19 . TRBD1 CASSRGHGGNTIYF TGTGCCAGTAGCAGGGGGCATGGAGGAAACACCATATATTTT
TRBJ2-2 TRBV7-2 . . CASSSGRDTGELFF TGTGCCAGCAGCTCGGGGAGAGACACCGGGGAGCTGTTTTTT